The table lists the clone carrying this TCR beta chain with many counts. This specimen includes other DNA sequences encoding the same CDR3. Germline V CDR1 and CDR2: SGHVS, FNYEAQ. J lost 8 bases, V lost 0 bases, and 15 bases had no gene match. There are 19 residues in the CDR3. The data originate from a study of shared clonotypes between healthy human individuals. Original data processing: Filtering differed since immunoSEQ provided only junctions, with no quality scores. This table comes from immunoSEQ multiplex PCR, and its TCRdb copy is limited to in-frame clones, with some not included. D and trimming come from the DNA, and the V and J calls and clone size come from that table. The sample carries some 490,000 clones, approximately 81% recorded once.

The chain couples TRBV7-6 to TRBJ2-1; TRBD2 aligns across 11 bases. Sequenced input: PBMCs. The clonotype comes from a woman in her forties in good health. Some clones in this sample may be carry-over from other donors' samples. The CDR3 loop is CASSLALTLAGGPVDEQFF. The CDR3 DNA sequence: TGTGCCAGCAGCTTAGCGCTTACATTAGCGGGAGGGCCGGTTGATGAGCAGTTCTTC.